The entry below gives a single T cell receptor (beta chain) sequence along with its context. What it binds is not known. This sample is drawn from a study of type 1 regulatory T cells. The CDR3 is 13 residues long. Germline CDR1 and CDR2: KGHDR and SFDVKD. Trimming took 7 bases from V and 0 from J, leaving 7 bases between them. MiXCR was run by TCRdb on the reads, yielding one entry per CDR3 protein. The data show approximately 42,000 distinct CDR3 sequences, 12% seen once. The TCR sequence derives from a human donor in good health. The chain couples TRBV24-1 to TRBJ2-3; D is uncertain. The sequenced material came from cultured non-Tr1 T cells, either the whole culture or a sorted T cell fraction (not recorded which). For the CDR3, the DNA is TGTGCCACCAGCGAACGAAGCACAGATACGCAGTATTTT. It translates to CATSERSTDTQYF.